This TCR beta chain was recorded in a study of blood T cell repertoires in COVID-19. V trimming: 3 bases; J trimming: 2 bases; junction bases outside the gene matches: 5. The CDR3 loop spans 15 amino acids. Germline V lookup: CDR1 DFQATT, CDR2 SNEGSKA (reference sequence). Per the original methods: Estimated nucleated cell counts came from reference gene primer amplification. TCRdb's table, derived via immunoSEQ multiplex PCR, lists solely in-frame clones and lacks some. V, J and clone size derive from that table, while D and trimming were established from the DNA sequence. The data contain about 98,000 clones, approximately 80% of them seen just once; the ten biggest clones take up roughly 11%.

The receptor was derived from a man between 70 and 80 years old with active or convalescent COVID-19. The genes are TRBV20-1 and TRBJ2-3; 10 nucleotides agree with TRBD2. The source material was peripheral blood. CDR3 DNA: TGCAGTGCTAGTGTAGCGGGGGGCTTCACAGATACGCAGTATTTT. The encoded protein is CSASVAGGFTDTQYF.